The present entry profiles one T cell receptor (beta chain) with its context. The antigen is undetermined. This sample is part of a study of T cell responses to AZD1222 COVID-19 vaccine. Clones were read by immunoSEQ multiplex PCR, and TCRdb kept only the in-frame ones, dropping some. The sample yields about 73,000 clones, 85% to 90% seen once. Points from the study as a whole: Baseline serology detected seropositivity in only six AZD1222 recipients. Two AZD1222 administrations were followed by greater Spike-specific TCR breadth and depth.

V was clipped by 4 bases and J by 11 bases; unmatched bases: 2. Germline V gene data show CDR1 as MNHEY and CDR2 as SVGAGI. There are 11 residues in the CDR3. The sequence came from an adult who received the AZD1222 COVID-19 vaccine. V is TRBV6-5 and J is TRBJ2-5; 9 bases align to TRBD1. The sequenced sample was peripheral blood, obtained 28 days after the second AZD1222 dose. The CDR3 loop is CASSSGTGQYF. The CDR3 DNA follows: TGTGCCAGCAGTTCCGGGACAGGGCAGTACTTC.